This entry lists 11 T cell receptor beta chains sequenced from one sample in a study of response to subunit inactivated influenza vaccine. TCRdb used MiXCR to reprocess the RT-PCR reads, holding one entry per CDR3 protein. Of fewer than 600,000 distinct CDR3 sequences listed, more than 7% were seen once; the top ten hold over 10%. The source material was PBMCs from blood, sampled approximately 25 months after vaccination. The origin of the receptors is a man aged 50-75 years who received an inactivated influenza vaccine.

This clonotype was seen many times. The CDR3 nucleotides are TGTGCCAGCAGTTTCTCGGGAGGAGGAGAGACCCAGTACTTC. Protein sequence: CASSFSGGGETQYF. The J gene is TRBJ2-5, the V gene TRBV12-3 or TRBV12-4; TRBD2 matches at 7 bases. CDR3 length: 14 amino acids. Trimming took 3 bases from V and 4 from J; bases not matched to a gene: 5.

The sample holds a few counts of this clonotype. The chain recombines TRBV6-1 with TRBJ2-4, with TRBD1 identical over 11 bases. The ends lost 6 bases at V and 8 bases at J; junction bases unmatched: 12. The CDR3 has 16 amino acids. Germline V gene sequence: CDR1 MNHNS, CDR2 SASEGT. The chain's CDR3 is CASRDPGQGAGDIQYF. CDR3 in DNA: TGTGCCAGCAGAGACCCAGGACAGGGGGCAGGGGACATTCAGTACTTC.

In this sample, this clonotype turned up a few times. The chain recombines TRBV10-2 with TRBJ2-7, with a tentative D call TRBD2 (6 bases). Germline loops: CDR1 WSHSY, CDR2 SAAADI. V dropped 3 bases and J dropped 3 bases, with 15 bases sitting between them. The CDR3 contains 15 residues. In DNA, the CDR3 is TGCGCCAGCAGTGATTTAGGCCGGAGGGGCTACGAGCAGTACTTC. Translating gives CASSDLGRRGYEQYF.

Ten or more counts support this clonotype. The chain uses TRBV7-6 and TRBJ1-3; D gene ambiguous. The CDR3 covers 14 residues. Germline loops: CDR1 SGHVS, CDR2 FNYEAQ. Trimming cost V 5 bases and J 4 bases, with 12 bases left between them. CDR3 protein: CASSPTYHGNTIYF. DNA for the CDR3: TGTGCCAGCAGCCCGACATACCACGGAAACACCATATATTTT.

The CDR3 region is CASSQGRFSYNEQFF. CDR3 in DNA: TGCGCCAGCAGCCAAGGAAGGTTCTCCTACAATGAGCAGTTCTTC. J is TRBJ2-1 and V is TRBV4-3; no clear D gene. Germline assignment: CDR1 LGHNA and CDR2 YSLEER. V shed 1 base and J shed 0 bases, with 7 bases lying between them. This CDR3 is 15 amino acids long.

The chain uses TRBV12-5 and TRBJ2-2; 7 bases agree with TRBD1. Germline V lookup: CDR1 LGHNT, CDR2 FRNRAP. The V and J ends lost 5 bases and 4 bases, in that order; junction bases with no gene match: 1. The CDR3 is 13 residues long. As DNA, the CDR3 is TGTGCTAGTGGTAACAGGGGCACCGGGGAGCTGTTTTTT. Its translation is CASGNRGTGELFF.

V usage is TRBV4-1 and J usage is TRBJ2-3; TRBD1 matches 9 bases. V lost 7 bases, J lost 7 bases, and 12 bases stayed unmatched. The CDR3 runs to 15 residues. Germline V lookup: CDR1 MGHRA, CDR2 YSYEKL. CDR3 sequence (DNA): TGCGCCAGCAAACCCGTAGGACAGGGGAGGCATACGCAGTATTTT. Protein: CASKPVGQGRHTQYF.

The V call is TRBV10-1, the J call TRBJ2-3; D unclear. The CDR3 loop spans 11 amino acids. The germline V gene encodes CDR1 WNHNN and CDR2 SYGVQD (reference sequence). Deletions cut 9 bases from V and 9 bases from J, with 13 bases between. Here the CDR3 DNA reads TGCGCCAGTGCCACCAGTGGGACGCAGTATTTT. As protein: CASATSGTQYF.

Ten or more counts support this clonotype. The CDR3 region has the DNA TGTGCCAGCAGTCGTGACCTAGGACGCGCGGTCAATGAGCAGTTCTTC. This encodes CASSRDLGRAVNEQFF. The chain recombines TRBV4-2 with TRBJ2-1; D is uncertain. V lost 6 bases to trimming and J lost 6 bases, with 21 bases between them. CDR1 and CDR2 (germline): LGHNA, YNFKEQ. This CDR3 region has 16 residues.

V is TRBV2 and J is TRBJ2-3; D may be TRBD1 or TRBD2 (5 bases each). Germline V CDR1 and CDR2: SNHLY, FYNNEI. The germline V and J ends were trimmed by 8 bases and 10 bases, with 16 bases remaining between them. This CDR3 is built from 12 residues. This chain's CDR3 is CASGDANSPQYF. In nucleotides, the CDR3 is TGTGCCAGCGGGGACGCAAACTCTCCGCAGTATTTT.

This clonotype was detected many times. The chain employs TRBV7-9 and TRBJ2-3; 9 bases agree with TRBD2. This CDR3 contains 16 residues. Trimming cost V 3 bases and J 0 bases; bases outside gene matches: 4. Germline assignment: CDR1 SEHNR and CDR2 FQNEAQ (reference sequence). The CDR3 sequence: CASSLGTSPSTDTQYF. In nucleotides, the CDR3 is TGTGCCAGCAGCTTGGGGACTAGCCCTAGCACAGATACGCAGTATTTT.